These T cell receptor beta chains were read from a single sample in a study of shared clonotypes between healthy human individuals. TCRdb keeps only in-frame clones here, not all; method: immunoSEQ multiplex PCR. The sample consists of over 1.5 million clones, around 98% of them appearing once. Input material: naive CD4+ T cells sorted from blood. All receptors come from a man aged 25 to 45 in good health. CDR3s include the opening cysteine and the closing phenylalanine or tryptophan.

TRBV2	TRBJ2-5	CASSPTSGETQYF
TRBV7-8	TRBJ2-7	CASSLDRQGKIYF
TRBV27	TRBJ2-6	CASSLVEAGANVLTF
TRBV28	TRBJ2-7	CASTAALYEQYF
TRBV19	TRBJ2-6	CASRGRQGASGANVLTF
TRBV11-2	TRBJ2-7	CASSLVVGVYEQYF
TRBV7-9	TRBJ2-3	CASSPTSGRSDTQYF
TRBV30	TRBJ1-1	CAWSYGPPNTEAFF
TRBV23-1	TRBJ1-1	CASPKPSGTEAFF
TRBV5-1	TRBJ2-7	CASSYSFGRSSYEQYF
TRBV29-1	TRBJ2-7	CSVGGGGRAGEQYF
TRBV28	TRBJ1-6	CASSPGVSGDSPLHF
TRBV5-1	TRBJ2-5	CASSLAAQETQYF
TRBV9	TRBJ2-1	CASSETSGNNEQFF
TRBV18	TRBJ1-2	CASSQEYGDYGYTF
TRBV19	TRBJ2-4	CASSEGQGDIQYF